This entry lists 25 T cell receptor beta chains sequenced from one sample in a study of T cell clones after liver transplantation. Using immunoSEQ multiplex PCR, the repertoire was profiled, and TCRdb retains in-frame clones only, with some absent. The data hold over 55,000 clones, with less than 85% observed a single time. The sequencing here drew on CD4+ T cells from blood, taken at the approximately 16-month timepoint. The receptors here all came from a human patient who received a liver transplant. The graft donor may be the source of some T cells.

This chain connects TRBV5-5 to TRBJ2-7; 7 positions agree with TRBD1. CDR1 is SGHKS, CDR2 YYEKEE, per germline (reference sequence). This CDR3 is 13 amino acids long. Germline trimming cut 2 bases from V and 2 bases from J; bases unmatched to any gene: 1. The CDR3 region has the DNA TGTGCCAGCAGCTTTCAGGGGGCCTACGAGCAGTACGTC. Encoded protein: CASSFQGAYEQYV.

The rearrangement joins TRBV28 to TRBJ1-4; D not resolved. CDR1 and CDR2 (germline): MDHEN, SYDVKM. V was trimmed by 7 bases and J by 6 bases, leaving 12 bases between them. The CDR3 is made up of 13 amino acids. Here the CDR3 reads CASTLPGDEKLFF. DNA for the CDR3: TGTGCCAGCACCCTTCCCGGGGATGAAAAACTGTTTTTT.

The gene calls are TRBV10-2 and TRBJ2-3; 8 bases match TRBD1. V lost 0 bases to trimming and J lost 1 base; unmatched junction nucleotides: 3. The germline V gene encodes CDR1 WSHSY and CDR2 SAAADI. The CDR3 totals 16 residues. This CDR3 is CASSESSTGGTDTQYF. The CDR3 DNA sequence: TGCGCCAGCAGTGAGTCGTCGACAGGGGGCACAGATACGCAGTATTTT.

The gene calls are TRBV4-3 and TRBJ2-5; D remains unclear. Trimming cost V 0 bases and J 5 bases, with 7 bases left between them. The CDR3 is 13 residues long. Germline lookup yields CDR1 LGHNA and CDR2 YSLEER. The CDR3 here is CASSQDLRETQYF. The CDR3 coding sequence is TGCGCCAGCAGCCAAGATCTCCGGGAGACCCAGTACTTC.

V is TRBV6-1 and J is TRBJ2-4, with D possibly being TRBD2 (6 bases). The CDR3 loop spans 15 amino acids. V was clipped by 3 bases and J by 9 bases, with 18 bases between them. Germline V gene data show CDR1 as MNHNS and CDR2 as SASEGT. The CDR3 bases are TGTGCCAGCAGTGATAGGGTACAGCGGGCGGGCATTCAGTACTTC. This encodes CASSDRVQRAGIQYF.

V and J are TRBV30 and TRBJ2-1, with 8 bases lining up with TRBD2. Germline loops: CDR1 GTSNPN, CDR2 SVGIG (reference sequence). CDR3 size: 15 residues. With V trimmed by 0 bases and J by 4 bases, 5 bases remained unmatched. CDR3 bases: TGTGCCTGGAGTGTAGGGTTAGCGGGATACAATGAGCAGTTCTTC. Translation gives CAWSVGLAGYNEQFF.

This rearrangement joins TRBV12-5 to TRBJ2-3; 9 bases fit TRBD2. Germline loops: CDR1 LGHNT, CDR2 FRNRAP. Germline trimming cut 0 bases from V and 9 bases from J; bases unmatched to any gene: 1. There are 13 residues in the CDR3. CDR3 bases: TGTGCTAGTGGTTTGGTCGCGGGGGGGACGCAGTATTTT. This codes for CASGLVAGGTQYF.

This clone was detected only once. The chain carries TRBV5-4 and TRBJ1-2; 7 nucleotides line up with TRBD1. CDR1 is SGHNT, CDR2 YYREEE, per germline (reference sequence). The length of the CDR3 is 14 residues. The trim removed 0 bases at V and 3 bases at J, leaving 2 bases unmatched. In nucleotides, the CDR3 is TGTGCCAGCAGCTTGGAAGGGGGCGACTATGGCTACACCTTC. The encoded protein is CASSLEGGDYGYTF.

This chain uses TRBV5-1 with TRBJ2-7; TRBD1 matches 11 bases. V shed 3 bases, J shed 5 bases, and the junction held 4 bases outside the gene matches. In germline, CDR1 is SGHRS, CDR2 YFSETQ. This CDR3 comprises 14 residues. CDR3 coding DNA: TGCGCCAGCAGCTCAGGACAGGGGGCAAACGAGCAGTACTTC. Its translation is CASSSGQGANEQYF.

The CDR3 coding sequence is TGTGCCAGCAGCCCCGGGACTAGCGGGAGCAATGAGCAGTTCTTC. Residues: CASSPGTSGSNEQFF. V usage is TRBV11-3 and J usage is TRBJ2-1, with 14 bases that match TRBD2. The CDR3 sequence is 15 residues long. Germline CDR1 and CDR2: SGHNT and YENEEA. V lost 5 bases to trimming and J lost 6 bases; unmatched junction nucleotides: 3.

This clone was detected only a few times. The chain has TRBV1 and TRBJ2-1; TRBD1 was called by the table and not checked on the DNA. TRBV1 counts as a pseudogene. The CDR3 extends over 16 amino acids. The CDR3 is CTSSQDLQTAYNEQFF. The CDR3 coding sequence is TGCACCAGCAGCCAAGATCTACAGACAGCCTACAATGAGCAGTTCTTC.

This chain links TRBV6-1 with TRBJ2-7; TRBD2 aligns across 13 bases. This CDR3 is 18 amino acids long. In germline, CDR1 is MNHNS, CDR2 SASEGT. V dropped 2 bases and J dropped 3; count of bases not matched to a gene: 10. CDR3: CASSESFGLAGANYEQYV. The CDR3 DNA follows: TGTGCCAGCAGTGAAAGTTTTGGACTAGCGGGAGCAAACTACGAGCAGTACGTC.

The chain joins TRBV5-1 to TRBJ2-5, with 12 bases fitting TRBD2. Looked up from germline, CDR1 is SGHRS and CDR2 is YFSETQ. CDR3 length: 16 amino acids. V trimming: 4 bases; J trimming: 3 bases; junction bases outside the gene matches: 7. The CDR3 reads CASSLRGLAGKETQYF. The CDR3 DNA is TGCGCCAGCAGCCTCCGCGGACTAGCGGGGAAAGAGACCCAGTACTTC.

The J gene is TRBJ2-2, the V gene TRBV18; perhaps TRBD2 as D (7 bases). V gave up 6 bases and J gave up 3 bases, with 23 bases separating them. The CDR3 is 18 amino acids. Germline CDR1 reads KGHSH; CDR2 reads LQKENI. DNA of the CDR3: TGTGCCAGCTCCGCGGGGGCGGGGAGATCGGACTACACCGGGGAGCTGTTTTTT. Amino acid sequence: CASSAGAGRSDYTGELFF.

This clone has just a few counts. The CDR3 reads CASRLGGRTARARGYTF. CDR3 in DNA: TGTGCAAGTCGCTTAGGAGGGAGGACAGCCCGGGCGCGGGGCTACACCTTC. J is TRBJ1-2 and V is TRBV12-2. TRBV12-2 is termed a pseudogene. CDR3 length: 17 residues.

The chain recombines TRBV21-1 with TRBJ2-3. TRBV21-1 is a documented pseudogene. The CDR3 is 16 residues long. CDR3 DNA: TGTGCCAGCAGCAAAGATTGGGGTATGGAGACAGATACGCAGTATTTT. Translated, it gives CASSKDWGMETDTQYF.

This rearrangement joins TRBV5-4 to TRBJ2-3, with D perhaps matching TRBD1 (5 bases). CDR1 is SGHNT and CDR2 is YYREEE in the germline V gene (reference sequence). This CDR3 has 14 residues. V lost 4 bases, J lost 3 bases, and 12 bases lay in between. The CDR3 DNA reads TGTGCCAGCAGCAAGGGGAAACAAACAGATACGCAGTATTTT. Amino acids: CASSKGKQTDTQYF.

This clone was seen once. V usage is TRBV7-2 and J usage is TRBJ2-7; TRBD1 might be the D (6 bases). The ends were cut back, 5 bases at V and 3 bases at J, with 14 bases in the middle. This CDR3 spans 14 amino acids. Germline assignment: CDR1 SGHTA and CDR2 FQGNSA. The CDR3 DNA reads as TGTGCCAGCAGCCTACTAGGACAGATCTACGAGCAGTACTTC. This gives the protein CASSLLGQIYEQYF. The full variable domain, rest sourced from reference TRBV7-2 and TRBJ2-7, is GAGVSQSPSNKVTEKGKDVELRCDPISGHTALYWYRQSLGQGLEFLIYFQGNSAPDKSGLPSDRFSAERTGGSVSTLTIQRTQQEDSAVYLCASSLLGQIYEQYFGPGTRLTVT.

The chain recombines TRBV6-6 with TRBJ1-6; possibly TRBD1 for D (6 bases). The CDR3 has 14 amino acids. Germline V lookup: CDR1 MNHNY, CDR2 SVGAGI (reference sequence). Deletions cut 8 bases from V and 4 bases from J, with 12 bases between. For the CDR3, the DNA is TGTGCCAGCGCGGGGGCTGGGTATAATTCACCCCTCCACTTT. It is translated as CASAGAGYNSPLHF.

This rearrangement joins TRBV19 to TRBJ1-2; D perhaps matches TRBD1 (5 bases). The CDR3 spans 12 residues. V shed 10 bases and J shed 4 bases, with 13 bases lying between them. Germline V gene lookup returns CDR1 LNHDA and CDR2 SQIVND (reference sequence). CDR3 sequence reads: CATEGQAYGYTF. The CDR3 nucleotides read TGTGCCACCGAGGGGCAGGCCTATGGCTACACCTTC.

The gene calls are TRBV6-4 and TRBJ2-1; perhaps TRBD2 as D (5 bases). The length of the CDR3 is 13 residues. V was shortened by 4 bases and J by 9 bases, with 13 bases between the two germline ends. Germline assignment: CDR1 MRHNA and CDR2 SNTAGT. DNA of the CDR3: TGTGCCAGCAGTGGGGAAGAGGGTGGTGAGCAGTTCTTC. Its translation: CASSGEEGGEQFF.

The rearrangement uses TRBV28 and TRBJ1-4; D ambiguous. Between the trimmed V and J ends, which lost 3 bases and 0 bases, there was a span of 17 bases. CDR1 is MDHEN, CDR2 SYDVKM, per germline. This CDR3 has 18 amino acids. CDR3 DNA: TGTGCCAGCAGTTTCGACGGTTTGGGCAAGCCAACTAATGAAAAACTGTTTTTT. As protein: CASSFDGLGKPTNEKLFF.

The V gene is TRBV10-3, the J gene TRBJ2-2; D may be TRBD1 (5 bases). Germline values: CDR1 ENHRY, CDR2 SYGVKD. V lost 10 bases and J lost 1, with 13 bases in between. The CDR3 contains 14 residues. The CDR3 sequence: CASQYGQNTGELFF. CDR3 nucleotides: TGTGCCAGCCAATATGGACAGAACACCGGGGAGCTGTTTTTT.

This chain uses TRBV18 with TRBJ2-5; D is undetermined. CDR1 is KGHSH, CDR2 LQKENI, per germline. Trimming removed 5 bases at V and 5 bases at J, with 12 bases between. The CDR3 contains 13 residues. The CDR3 spells CASSIGVRETQYF. CDR3 bases: TGTGCCAGCTCAATTGGGGTTCGGGAGACCCAGTACTTC.

This clone was observed a handful of times. The V and J genes are TRBV30 and TRBJ1-1; the D gene is possibly TRBD1 (5 bases). V lost 4 bases, J lost 8 bases, and 23 bases lay in between. CDR1 is GTSNPN and CDR2 is SVGIG in the germline V gene (reference sequence). The CDR3 consists of 15 residues. The DNA of the CDR3 is TGTGCCTGGAAAGAACCAGGGTTTGGGGAATCAGAAGCTTTCTTT. As protein: CAWKEPGFGESEAFF.